This T cell receptor (beta chain) stems from a study of blood T cell repertoires in COVID-19. From germline, CDR1 is MNHEY and CDR2 SVGAGI. The trim removed 4 bases at V and 6 bases at J, leaving 7 bases unmatched. There are 15 residues in the CDR3. In the original workflow: Nucleated cell counts were estimated from reference gene primer amplification. Clones were sequenced by immunoSEQ multiplex PCR, and TCRdb holds only the in-frame ones, with some missing. The V and J calls and clone size were taken over from that table, and D and trimming were inferred from the DNA. The sample has about 200,000 clones; about nine tenths are singletons.

The chain carries TRBV6-5 and TRBJ1-2; 11 nucleotides agree with TRBD1. The source material was peripheral blood. The TCR originated in a man younger than 35 with active or convalescent COVID-19. The CDR3, as DNA: TGTGCCAGCAGTTCCCCCGGACAGGGGGCGAATGGCTACACCTTC. Its translation: CASSSPGQGANGYTF.